A selection of T cell receptor beta chains follows, all from one sample in a study of cytomegalovirus exposure and HLA in healthy donors. Profiling relied on immunoSEQ multiplex PCR, and the TCRdb table lists in-frame clones only, not all of them. Its table lists 150,000 to 200,000 clones. The sample taken for sequencing was PBMCs. The receptor set was obtained from a boy younger than 18 in good health and CMV-seronegative. Both conserved end residues are part of each CDR3. The D gene is left open where the match is weak.

TRBV6-5,TRBD1,TRBJ2-7,TGTGCCAGCAGTACCAGGACAGGGACCTACGAGCAGTACTTC,CASSTRTGTYEQYF
TRBV28,.,TRBJ1-1,TGTGCCACCTCAATAGGTGAGGATTTTAACACTGAAGCTTTCTTT,CATSIGEDFNTEAFF
TRBV5-6,TRBD1,TRBJ1-2,TGTGCCAGCAGCTTGGCTACAGGGGGGGGCTACACCTTC,CASSLATGGGYTF
TRBV4-1,TRBD2,TRBJ2-5,TGCGCCAGCAGCCAACGAACGGGGGGAGGGGAGACCCAGTACTTC,CASSQRTGGGETQYF
TRBV5-5,.,TRBJ1-2,TGTGCCAGCAGCTTGAGGGGGTCGGGGGGTTATGGCTACACCTTC,CASSLRGSGGYGYTF
TRBV5-1,.,TRBJ1-2,TGCGCCAGCAGTGCCACGGGGGGCGACTACTATGGCTACACCTTC,CASSATGGDYYGYTF
TRBV7-3,.,TRBJ1-2,TGTGCCAGCAGCTTAAGGTTACAAACTAACTATGGCTACACCTTC,CASSLRLQTNYGYTF
TRBV15,.,TRBJ2-7,TGTGCCACCAGTACCGATGATCGGTTCGTCACCTACGAGCAGTACTTC,CATSTDDRFVTYEQYF
TRBV19,.,TRBJ2-7,TGTGCCAGTATGGCCGTCGGCGGCTACGAGCAGTACTTC,CASMAVGGYEQYF
TRBV4-3,.,TRBJ1-2,TGCGCCAGCAGCCAAGACTTTGCGGATCTCTATGGCTACACCTTC,CASSQDFADLYGYTF